Shown below are 29 T cell receptor beta chains from a single sample sequenced in a study of technical replicates of blood from a handful of donors. Profiling relied on immunoSEQ multiplex PCR, and the TCRdb table lists in-frame clones only, not all of them. The table includes about 56,000 clones, just over 90% detected once. The sequenced material came from PBMCs. The receptors were gathered from a human donor in good health. Some clones in this sample may be carry-over from other donors' samples.

The gene calls are TRBV6-5 and TRBJ2-1, with TRBD2 identical over 12 bases. Germline-derived CDR1 and CDR2 are MNHEY and SVGAGI. V gave up 5 bases and J gave up 9 bases; unmatched junction bases: 8. The CDR3 sequence is 15 residues long. The DNA for the CDR3 is TGTGCCAGCAGTACCCGTCTAGCGGGAGGGAGTGAGCAGTTCTTC. It is translated as CASSTRLAGGSEQFF.

The gene calls are TRBV6-1 and TRBJ2-7; possibly TRBD1 for D (5 bases). The germline V gene has CDR1 MNHNS and CDR2 SASEGT. Trimming removed 1 base at V and 6 bases at J, with 10 bases between. This CDR3 spans 13 amino acids. The CDR3, as DNA: TGTGCCAGCAGTGAAGACCTTACAGGCGAGCAGTACTTC. Translating gives CASSEDLTGEQYF.

The sample holds one count of this clone. The genes are TRBV4-1 and TRBJ1-2, with TRBD1 as a possible D gene (6 bases). The CDR3 covers 15 residues. Germline CDR1 and CDR2: MGHRA and YSYEKL. Trimming shortened V by 5 bases and J by 2 bases, and 15 bases separated the two germline ends. The CDR3, as DNA: TGCGCCAGCAGCTCCTCGGGGACAAGCAACTATGGCTACACCTTC. Translation: CASSSSGTSNYGYTF.

This chain connects TRBV2 to TRBJ2-5; 12 positions agree with TRBD2. This CDR3 is 14 amino acids long. Trimming took 4 bases from V and 4 from J; bases not matched to a gene: 1. Germline V gene lookup returns CDR1 SNHLY and CDR2 FYNNEI. CDR3 residues: CASSALAGGETQYF. The CDR3 region has the DNA TGTGCCAGCAGTGCACTAGCGGGAGGAGAGACCCAGTACTTC.

The chain is built from TRBV27 and TRBJ2-7; 8 nucleotides align to TRBD1. Germline CDR1 and CDR2: MNHEY and SMNVEV (reference sequence). CDR3 length: 14 amino acids. V lost 7 bases and J lost 1; bases outside the gene matches: 6. CDR3 bases: TGTGCCAGCAAGGCAGGGGGCTATTCCTACGAGCAGTACTTC. Protein: CASKAGGYSYEQYF.

The chain is built from TRBV16 and TRBJ2-1; possibly TRBD1 for D (5 bases). In germline, CDR1 is KGHSY, CDR2 FQNENV. This CDR3 region has 16 residues. V dropped 7 bases and J dropped 2 bases, with 18 bases sitting between them. The CDR3 DNA is TGTGCCAGCACCAAGGGGTCACGTAGCCCCTACAATGAGCAGTTCTTC. Translating gives CASTKGSRSPYNEQFF.

This clone was seen a handful of times. This chain links TRBV6-5 with TRBJ1-2; D is ambiguous. The germline V gene has CDR1 MNHEY and CDR2 SVGAGI. The CDR3 consists of 12 residues. Trimming took 7 bases from V and 7 from J, leaving 13 bases between them. Here the CDR3 reads CASTQRTGGYTF. The CDR3 nucleotides are TGTGCCAGCACGCAGCGTACGGGTGGCTACACCTTC.

This chain links TRBV4-1 with TRBJ2-1, with 7 bases that match TRBD2. This CDR3 has 14 amino acids. The ends lost 1 base at V and 8 bases at J; junction bases unmatched: 5. CDR1 and CDR2 from the germline V gene are MGHRA and YSYEKL. The CDR3 is CASSQVPSGYEQFF. CDR3 sequence (DNA): TGCGCCAGCAGCCAAGTTCCTAGCGGCTATGAGCAGTTCTTC.

The chain employs TRBV4-3 and TRBJ2-7, with 10 nucleotides matching TRBD2. Per the germline V gene, CDR1 is LGHNA and CDR2 is YSLEER. With 1 base clipped from V and 6 bases from J, the junction kept 6 bases outside the gene matches. CDR3 size: 15 residues. Here the CDR3 reads CASSQVSGGFGEQYF. The CDR3 DNA follows: TGCGCCAGCAGCCAAGTTAGCGGGGGGTTTGGCGAGCAGTACTTC.

This chain connects TRBV5-1 to TRBJ1-3, with 9 bases fitting TRBD1. With 4 bases clipped from V and 3 bases from J, the junction kept 2 bases outside the gene matches. CDR1 SGHRS and CDR2 YFSETQ come from the germline V gene. There are 14 residues in the CDR3. CDR3 sequence reads: CASSAGQGGNTIYF. The DNA for the CDR3 is TGCGCCAGCAGCGCGGGACAGGGTGGAAACACCATATATTTT.

The chain joins TRBV7-2 to TRBJ2-2, with D perhaps matching TRBD1 (6 bases). The germline V and J ends were trimmed by 6 bases and 0 bases, with 14 bases remaining between them. This CDR3 has 16 residues. Germline V gene sequence: CDR1 SGHTA, CDR2 FQGNSA. CDR3 nucleotide sequence: TGTGCCAGCAGACGTACAGGGTCTGCGAACACCGGGGAGCTGTTTTTT. Translation: CASRRTGSANTGELFF.

This clone appeared a few times. V usage is TRBV29-1 and J usage is TRBJ2-1; possibly TRBD2 for D (5 bases). From germline, CDR1 is SQVTM and CDR2 ANQGSEA. Trimming cost V 4 bases and J 10 bases, with 14 bases left between them. The CDR3 is made up of 12 amino acids. The DNA of the CDR3 is TGCAGCGTTGCCCTAGCCTCGAGGGAGCAGTTCTTC. The encoded protein is CSVALASREQFF.

This rearrangement joins TRBV2 to TRBJ2-7; 7 nucleotides match TRBD2. From germline, CDR1 is SNHLY and CDR2 FYNNEI. With V trimmed by 1 base and J by 5 bases, 8 bases remained unmatched. The CDR3 loop spans 15 amino acids. CDR3 nucleotide sequence: TGTGCCAGCAGTGAAGTCGGCGGGAGTGACGACGAGCAGTACTTC. Encoded protein: CASSEVGGSDDEQYF. Variable domain in full (rest from reference TRBV2 and TRBJ2-7): EPEVTQTPSHQVTQMGQEVILRCVPISNHLYFYWYRQILGQKVEFLVSFYNNEISEKSEIFDDQFSVERPDGSNFTLKIRSTKLEDSAMYFCASSEVGGSDDEQYFGPGTRLTVT.

The chain combines TRBV10-1 with TRBJ2-3; 8 nucleotides agree with TRBD2. V gave up 3 bases and J gave up 2 bases; unmatched junction bases: 4. From germline, CDR1 is WNHNN and CDR2 SYGVQD (reference sequence). The CDR3 has 15 amino acids. This CDR3 reads CASSEKREYTDTQYF. The CDR3 DNA reads TGCGCCAGCAGTGAAAAGCGGGAGTACACAGATACGCAGTATTTT.

The chain has TRBV23-1 and TRBJ1-1, with a possible D match to TRBD1 (6 bases). TRBV23-1 is an ORF for which the function is uncertain. Trimming stripped 2 bases from V and 4 bases from J, with 17 bases between. CDR3 size: 16 residues. CDR3 DNA sequence: TGCGCCAGCAGTCAACGACTCAGGGGAAAGGGCACTGAAGCTTTCTTT. Its translation: CASSQRLRGKGTEAFF.

The gene calls are TRBV25-1 and TRBJ2-1; D gene ambiguous. V dropped 8 bases and J dropped 3 bases, with 8 bases sitting between them. Germline lookup yields CDR1 MGHDK and CDR2 SYGVNS. There are 12 residues in the CDR3. The chain's CDR3 is CASRRLYNEQFF. CDR3 DNA: TGTGCCAGCCGGCGGCTCTACAATGAGCAGTTCTTC.

This rearrangement joins TRBV9 to TRBJ2-4; tentatively, D is TRBD1 (7 bases). V gave up 4 bases and J gave up 12 bases, with 14 bases separating them. Germline V CDR1 and CDR2: SGDLS, YYNGEE. This CDR3 has 12 amino acids. The DNA of the CDR3 is TGTGCCAGCAGCCCGCCAGGGGGGCATCAGTACTTC. Protein product: CASSPPGGHQYF.

This clone was seen once. The chain combines TRBV7-2 with TRBJ2-3; D gene ambiguous. CDR3 length equals 13 residues. Trimming left V 8 bases short and J 0 bases short, with 9 bases between. CDR1 SGHTA and CDR2 FQGNSA come from the germline V gene. CDR3 nucleotides: TGTGCCAGCCATACAGACAGCACAGATACGCAGTATTTT. As protein: CASHTDSTDTQYF.

The rearrangement joins TRBV7-9 to TRBJ1-5, with D possibly being TRBD1 (6 bases). The germline gives CDR1 SEHNR, CDR2 FQNEAQ (reference sequence). The CDR3 consists of 16 residues. Trimming stripped 1 base from V and 2 bases from J, with 12 bases between. The CDR3 sequence: CASSLGGRGGNQPQHF. Here the CDR3 DNA reads TGTGCCAGCAGCTTAGGTGGCAGGGGTGGCAATCAGCCCCAGCATTTT.

This clone was counted once. V and J are TRBV6-1 and TRBJ2-5, with 11 bases that match TRBD1. CDR3 size: 14 residues. With 4 bases clipped from V and 4 bases from J, the junction kept 2 bases outside the gene matches. The germline gives CDR1 MNHNS, CDR2 SASEGT. The CDR3 region has the DNA TGTGCCAGCAGTGGGACAGGGGGCATAGAGACCCAGTACTTC. Translated: CASSGTGGIETQYF.

The rearrangement links TRBV6-4 to TRBJ2-3; TRBD2 agrees at 9 bases. Germline loops: CDR1 MRHNA, CDR2 SNTAGT. The junction had 6 bases not matched to a gene; V was cut back by 3 bases and J by 5 bases. The CDR3 loop spans 15 amino acids. The CDR3 DNA follows: TGTGCCAGCAGTGATGGCGGGGGGGCCGGAGATACGCAGTATTTT. It codes for CASSDGGGAGDTQYF.

The rearrangement joins TRBV11-1 to TRBJ2-1; 7 bases map to TRBD1. This CDR3 is built from 15 residues. Germline CDR1 SGHAT, CDR2 FQDESV (reference sequence). Trimming removed 4 bases from V and 4 bases from J; junction bases left unmatched: 7. CDR3 sequence: CASSYRDRKYNEQFF. The CDR3 DNA is TGTGCCAGCAGCTACCGGGACAGAAAATACAATGAGCAGTTCTTC.

This clone was recorded only once. CDR3 in DNA: TGTGCCAGCAGCTTAGAATCGGCTAGCGGGAGTCCCGAGCAGTACTTC. Amino acids: CASSLESASGSPEQYF. V is TRBV7-3 and J is TRBJ2-7, with 10 nucleotides matching TRBD2. The trim removed 2 bases at V and 6 bases at J, leaving 10 bases unmatched. The CDR3 length is 16 residues. Germline CDR1 reads SGHTA; CDR2 reads FQGTGA.

The count of this clone is one. The chain uses TRBV7-6 and TRBJ2-7; D remains ambiguous. V lost 5 bases and J lost 2, with 10 bases in between. CDR3 length equals 13 residues. CDR1 and CDR2 from the germline V gene are SGHVS and FNYEAQ. The CDR3 coding sequence is TGTGCCAGCAGCGTAGGATCGGCCTACGAGCAGTACTTC. Translation: CASSVGSAYEQYF.

The rearrangement joins TRBV30 to TRBJ2-7, with D perhaps matching TRBD2 (6 bases). The germline V and J ends were trimmed by 2 bases and 5 bases, with 16 bases remaining between them. The germline V gene encodes CDR1 GTSNPN and CDR2 SVGIG (reference sequence). The CDR3 runs 14 residues. The CDR3 DNA sequence: TGTGCCTGGAGTCTGGGGGGTATGGGGGACGAGCAGTACTTC. It encodes CAWSLGGMGDEQYF.

The V gene is TRBV5-1, the J gene TRBJ1-1; possible D gene TRBD1, 6 bases. CDR3 length: 14 residues. V was clipped by 6 bases and J by 2 bases, with 14 bases between them. Germline lookup yields CDR1 SGHRS and CDR2 YFSETQ. For the CDR3, the DNA is TGCGCCAGCACCCTAGGACAGCCTAACACTGAAGCTTTCTTT. It codes for CASTLGQPNTEAFF. Complete variable domain (other parts from reference TRBV5-1 and TRBJ1-1): KAGVTQTPRYLIKTRGQQVTLSCSPISGHRSVSWYQQTPGQGLQFLFEYFSETQRNKGNFPGRFSGRQFSNSRSEMNVSTLELGDSALYLCASTLGQPNTEAFFGQGTRLTVV.

The chain is built from TRBV19 and TRBJ2-1; maybe TRBD2 (6 bases). Germline CDR1 LNHDA, CDR2 SQIVND (reference sequence). V lost 7 bases and J 0 bases, leaving 10 bases between the germline ends. The CDR3 is 14 amino acids. In DNA, the CDR3 is TGTGCCAGTAACTCCGGGAGCTCCTACAATGAGCAGTTCTTC. Its protein is CASNSGSSYNEQFF.

This clone was counted once. The V call is TRBV30, the J call TRBJ2-7; D remains unclear. Germline CDR1 is GTSNPN and CDR2 is SVGIG (reference sequence). Trimming took 0 bases from V and 3 from J, leaving 6 bases between them. This CDR3 has 12 residues. CDR3 sequence: CAWSVLGYEQYF. The CDR3, as DNA: TGTGCCTGGAGTGTTCTCGGCTACGAGCAGTACTTC.

CDR3 region: CAIAPADRPSYEQYF. CDR3 sequence (DNA): TGTGCCATCGCTCCCGCAGACAGGCCATCCTACGAGCAGTACTTC. The chain employs TRBV10-3 and TRBJ2-7, with a weak D call TRBD1 (6 bases). V was clipped by 8 bases and J by 1 base, with 18 bases between them. This CDR3 contains 15 residues. Germline V gene data show CDR1 as ENHRY and CDR2 as SYGVKD.